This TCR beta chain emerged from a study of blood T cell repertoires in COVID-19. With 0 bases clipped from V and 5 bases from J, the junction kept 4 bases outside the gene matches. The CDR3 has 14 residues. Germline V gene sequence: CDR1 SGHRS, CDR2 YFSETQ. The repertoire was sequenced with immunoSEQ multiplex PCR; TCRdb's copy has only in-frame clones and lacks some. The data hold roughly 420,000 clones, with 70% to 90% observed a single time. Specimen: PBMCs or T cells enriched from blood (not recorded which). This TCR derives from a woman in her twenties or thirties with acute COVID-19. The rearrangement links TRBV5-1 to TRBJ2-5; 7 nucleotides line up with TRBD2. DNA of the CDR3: TGCGCCAGCAGCTTGGTCGGGGGGATGGAGACCCAGTACTTC. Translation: CASSLVGGMETQYF.